A selection of T cell receptor beta chains follows, all from one sample in a study of blood T cells in healthy people across ages. TCRdb used MiXCR to reprocess the 5' RACE reads, holding one entry per CDR3 protein. Here the sample spans approximately 800,000 distinct CDR3 sequences, roughly 50% being singletons. Specimen: blood. These receptors were obtained from a man aged 35 to 55 in good health. The CDR3 runs from the conserved cysteine through the conserved F or W. A D gene is named only where the DNA matches it firmly. Some rows have no size entry. The others give once, few or many, or a class for an expanded clone.

V: TRBV7-2
J: TRBJ2-5
size: few
D: TRBD2
DNA: TGTGCCAGCAGCCCTGGGGGGGTTGTAGAGACCCAGTACTTC
CDR3: CASSPGGVVETQYF

V: TRBV7-2
J: TRBJ2-7
size: few
D: -
DNA: TGTGCCAGCAGCTCAGGGGTCGGTGAGCAGTACTTC
CDR3: CASSSGVGEQYF

V: TRBV4-2
J: TRBJ1-2
size: -
D: -
DNA: TGTGCCAGCAGCCAAATCAGGGCCAGGAACTATGGCTACACCTTC
CDR3: CASSQIRARNYGYTF

V: TRBV6-2/TRBV6-3
J: TRBJ2-7
size: -
D: -
DNA: TGTGCCAGCAGTTGGAGGGAACGGGAGCCGTTCTCCTACGAGCAGTACTTC
CDR3: CASSWREREPFSYEQYF

V: TRBV5-1
J: TRBJ2-3
size: -
D: TRBD1
DNA: TGCGCCAGCAGCTCCGGGACAGGGGGGGAGGCAGATACGCAGTATTTT
CDR3: CASSSGTGGEADTQYF

V: TRBV6-2/TRBV6-3
J: TRBJ2-1
size: -
D: TRBD2
DNA: TGTGCCAGCAGTTGGGGGGGGTATGAGCAGTTCTTC
CDR3: CASSWGGYEQFF

V: TRBV7-8
J: TRBJ2-5
size: -
D: -
DNA: TGTGCCAGCAGCTTGTTTTTGTCGGAGACCCAGTACTTC
CDR3: CASSLFLSETQYF

V: TRBV24-1
J: TRBJ2-1
size: -
D: -
DNA: TGTGCCACCAGTGATCTTAGCGTTGATGAGCAGTTCTTC
CDR3: CATSDLSVDEQFF

V: TRBV28
J: TRBJ1-4
size: -
D: -
DNA: TGTGCCAGCAGAGGGAATGAAAACGGTGAAAAACTGTTTTTT
CDR3: CASRGNENGEKLFF

V: TRBV3-1
J: TRBJ2-7
size: few
D: -
DNA: TGTGCCAGCAGCGGAGGGGTCTACGAGCAGTACTTC
CDR3: CASSGGVYEQYF

V: TRBV29-1
J: TRBJ1-1
size: -
D: -
DNA: TGCAGCGCGTGGGGGGAGGTGAACACTGAAGCTTTCTTT
CDR3: CSAWGEVNTEAFF

V: TRBV20-1
J: TRBJ2-1
size: -
D: -
DNA: TGCAGTGCCCCTAAGACAGAGCTACCCGAATACAATGAGCAGTTCTTC
CDR3: CSAPKTELPEYNEQFF

V: TRBV14
J: TRBJ2-3
size: -
D: TRBD2
DNA: TGTGCCAGCAGCCCCTCAGCGGGAGGCTCAGATACGCAGTATTTT
CDR3: CASSPSAGGSDTQYF

V: TRBV4-3
J: TRBJ2-7
size: -
D: -
DNA: TGCGCCAGCAGCCAAGCGCGTGGGTCCTACGAGCAGAACTTC
CDR3: CASSQARGSYEQNF

V: TRBV29-1
J: TRBJ2-3
size: -
D: -
DNA: TGCAGCGTCACCGAGCCTTCAGATACGCAGTATTTT
CDR3: CSVTEPSDTQYF

V: TRBV7-6
J: TRBJ2-5
size: -
D: -
DNA: TGTGCCAGCAGCTTAGCGACGGGGGTTCAGGGGACCCAGTACTTC
CDR3: CASSLATGVQGTQYF

V: TRBV25-1
J: TRBJ1-6
size: few
D: -
DNA: TGTGCCAGCAGTGAACTGACAGGAAATCGTTCACCCCTCCACTTT
CDR3: CASSELTGNRSPLHF

V: TRBV20-1
J: TRBJ2-3
size: once
D: -
DNA: TGCAGTGCTAGATACAATAGAGCGTCTGCAGGCACAGATACGCAGTATTTT
CDR3: CSARYNRASAGTDTQYF

V: TRBV7-2
J: TRBJ2-7
size: -
D: -
DNA: TGTGCCAGCAGCTTAGGCGGAGATCAGAGAGACGAGCAGTACTTC
CDR3: CASSLGGDQRDEQYF

V: TRBV20-1
J: TRBJ2-7
size: many
D: TRBD1
DNA: TGCAGTGCCCGATTTATACAGGGGGCTCGGGAGCAGTACTTC
CDR3: CSARFIQGAREQYF

V: TRBV10-3
J: TRBJ2-7
size: -
D: TRBD2
DNA: TGTGCCATCAGTGAGCGGGAGGGCCCCTACGAGCAGTACTTC
CDR3: CAISEREGPYEQYF

V: TRBV24-1
J: TRBJ1-2
size: many
D: TRBD1
DNA: TGTGCCACTTCAAACAGGGGCGGCTACACCTTC
CDR3: CATSNRGGYTF

V: TRBV19
J: TRBJ1-6
size: -
D: TRBD1
DNA: TGTGCCAGTAGTACCGGGACAGGCCTCAACTCACCCCTCCACTTT
CDR3: CASSTGTGLNSPLHF

V: TRBV12-3/TRBV12-4
J: TRBJ1-2
size: -
D: -
DNA: TGTGCCAGCAGTTTATCGGGGTCAGGAGTTAACGGCTACACCTTC
CDR3: CASSLSGSGVNGYTF

V: TRBV7-9
J: TRBJ2-5
size: -
D: TRBD2
DNA: TGTGCCAGCAGCTTGAGCGGGAGTACCGACAATGAGCAGTACTTC
CDR3: CASSLSGSTDNEQYF

V: TRBV4-3
J: TRBJ2-1
size: few
D: TRBD2
DNA: TGCGCCAGCAGCCAAGAACTTAGCGGGGCCGTCAATGAGCAGTTCTTC
CDR3: CASSQELSGAVNEQFF

V: TRBV15
J: TRBJ2-4
size: -
D: -
DNA: TGTGCCACCAGCACAGGGGAGGTACAGGGAGCCAAAAACATTCAGTACTTC
CDR3: CATSTGEVQGAKNIQYF

V: TRBV7-2
J: TRBJ2-7
size: -
D: -
DNA: TGTGCCAGCAGCCCTTCGACAGGCTACGAGCAGTACTTC
CDR3: CASSPSTGYEQYF

V: TRBV6-6
J: TRBJ2-5
size: few
D: -
DNA: TGTGCCAGCAGTTACGTGTCGGGGGAGACCCAGTACTTC
CDR3: CASSYVSGETQYF

V: TRBV28
J: TRBJ2-7
size: -
D: TRBD1
DNA: TGTGCCAGCAGAGGCCCAAACAGGGGGTCCCGCTACGAGCAGTACTTC
CDR3: CASRGPNRGSRYEQYF

V: TRBV6-6
J: TRBJ2-7
size: few
D: TRBD1
DNA: TGTGCCAGCAGTTACTTGGACAGGGTTGGCGAGCAGTACTTC
CDR3: CASSYLDRVGEQYF

V: TRBV7-6
J: TRBJ1-1
size: -
D: TRBD1
DNA: TGTGCCAGCAGCTTAGGCGGGACAGCGTCCCACACTGAAGCTTTCTTT
CDR3: CASSLGGTASHTEAFF

V: TRBV3-1
J: TRBJ2-7
size: -
D: -
DNA: TGTGCCAGCAGCCAAGACGAGACTAAGGACTACGAGCAGTACTTC
CDR3: CASSQDETKDYEQYF

V: TRBV2
J: TRBJ1-4
size: once
D: -
DNA: TGTGCCAGCAGGCGGGGTTGGACTAATGAAAAACTGTTTTTT
CDR3: CASRRGWTNEKLFF

V: TRBV28
J: TRBJ2-7
size: few
D: -
DNA: TGTGCCAGCAGTTCCCCGGGGGTGAAGTACTTC
CDR3: CASSSPGVKYF

V: TRBV3-1
J: TRBJ2-1
size: -
D: -
DNA: TGTGCCAGCAGCCAAGAGGTTAGCGCGAGGGATGAGCAGTTCTTC
CDR3: CASSQEVSARDEQFF

V: TRBV5-1
J: TRBJ2-1
size: -
D: -
DNA: TGCGCCAGCAGCTACCTAGAGAACAATGAGCAGTTCTTC
CDR3: CASSYLENNEQFF

V: TRBV28
J: TRBJ2-2
size: -
D: -
DNA: TGTGCCAGCAGTTTAAGCGGTTCTTGGTTCACCGGGGAGCTGTTTTTT
CDR3: CASSLSGSWFTGELFF

V: TRBV4-3
J: TRBJ2-3
size: few
D: TRBD2
DNA: TGCGCCAGCAGCCCCACAGCGGGGGCGGGAGATACGCAGTATTTT
CDR3: CASSPTAGAGDTQYF

V: TRBV11-2
J: TRBJ1-3
size: -
D: -
DNA: TGTGCCAGCAGCTTCCGGTCGGGAAGCTCTGGAAACACCATATATTTT
CDR3: CASSFRSGSSGNTIYF

V: TRBV28
J: TRBJ2-2
size: -
D: TRBD1
DNA: TGTGCCAGCAGTCGCACCGGGACAGGGTCGGACACCGGGGAGCTGTTTTTT
CDR3: CASSRTGTGSDTGELFF

V: TRBV29-1
J: TRBJ2-7
size: -
D: TRBD1
DNA: TGCAGCGTTGGGGCTAGTAGAGACAGGGACGAGCAGTACTTC
CDR3: CSVGASRDRDEQYF

V: TRBV10-3
J: TRBJ1-5
size: -
D: -
DNA: TGTGCCATCAGTGAGGGGGACGTATATAGCAATCAGCCCCAGCATTTT
CDR3: CAISEGDVYSNQPQHF

V: TRBV6-1
J: TRBJ2-5
size: -
D: -
DNA: TGTGCCAGCAGGATAGGAGGTCAAGAGACCCAGTACTTC
CDR3: CASRIGGQETQYF

V: TRBV9
J: TRBJ2-5
size: -
D: TRBD2
DNA: TGTGCCAGCAGCATCCTCAGCGGGACCCAAGAGACCCAGTACTTC
CDR3: CASSILSGTQETQYF

V: TRBV25-1
J: TRBJ2-3
size: -
D: -
DNA: TGTGCCAGCAGTGAACTCGGGGATGATACGCAGTATTTT
CDR3: CASSELGDDTQYF

V: TRBV11-3
J: TRBJ2-1
size: -
D: -
DNA: TGTGCCAGCAGCCCCCAATTCAATGAGCAGTTCTTC
CDR3: CASSPQFNEQFF

V: TRBV6-1
J: TRBJ1-1
size: -
D: -
DNA: TGTGCCCTCCGGGCAGGGACCCTGAACACTGAAGCTTTCTTT
CDR3: CALRAGTLNTEAFF

V: TRBV12-3/TRBV12-4
J: TRBJ1-5
size: -
D: -
DNA: TGTGCCAGCAGCCGTGGACCCGACCTAAATCAGCCCCAGCATTTT
CDR3: CASSRGPDLNQPQHF

V: TRBV9
J: TRBJ2-7
size: -
D: TRBD1
DNA: TGTGCCAGCAGCGTAGGACAGGGTGGCTACAATGAGCAGTACTTC
CDR3: CASSVGQGGYNEQYF

V: TRBV7-2
J: TRBJ2-7
size: few
D: -
DNA: TGTGCCAGCGCTTATGGGGGTGAGCAGTACTTC
CDR3: CASAYGGEQYF

V: TRBV10-3
J: TRBJ1-1
size: few
D: TRBD1
DNA: TGTGCCATCAGTGAAAACAGGGGGCTGACTGAAGCTTTCTTT
CDR3: CAISENRGLTEAFF

V: TRBV29-1
J: TRBJ2-3
size: -
D: TRBD2
DNA: TGCAGCGTAGCGGGAACACAGACGCAGTATTTT
CDR3: CSVAGTQTQYF

V: TRBV5-1
J: TRBJ1-1
size: -
D: -
DNA: TGCGCCAGCAGCTTCGGACGGGACGATGAAGCTTTCTTT
CDR3: CASSFGRDDEAFF

V: TRBV7-8
J: TRBJ2-7
size: few
D: -
DNA: TGTGCCAGCAGCTTATCCGACGACGCTGCCTACGAGCAGTACTTC
CDR3: CASSLSDDAAYEQYF